The 6 T cell receptor beta chains given below trace back to one sample, sequenced in a study of T cell responses to AZD1222 COVID-19 vaccine. Produced via immunoSEQ multiplex PCR; TCRdb's table is partial and in-frame only. The sample shows some 80,000 clones, 86% of them seen only once. This specimen consisted of peripheral blood, obtained on day 0 of AZD1222 vaccination. The origin of the receptors is an adult in good health.

The rearrangement joins TRBV5-6 to TRBJ2-7; the D is unclear. The CDR3 extends over 12 amino acids. V gave up 0 bases and J gave up 6 bases, with 7 bases separating them. Germline lookup yields CDR1 SGHDT and CDR2 YYEEEE. The CDR3 region has the DNA TGTGCCAGCAGCTTGGTGGGTCGCGAGCAGTACTTC. It specifies CASSLVGREQYF. Together with reference TRBV5-6 and TRBJ2-7, the CDR3 gives the full variable domain: DAGVTQSPTHLIKTRGQQVTLRCSPKSGHDTVSWYQQALGQGPQFIFQYYEEEERQRGNFPDRFSGHQFPNYSSELNVNALLLGDSALYLCASSLVGREQYFGPGTRLTVT.

This clone was picked up one time. The V gene is TRBV29-1, the J gene TRBJ1-2; TRBD1 matches at 8 bases. Germline-derived CDR1 and CDR2 are SQVTM and ANQGSEA. The V gene end was trimmed by 3 bases and the J gene end by 8 bases; junction bases not matched to a gene: 5. This CDR3 is 12 amino acids long. The DNA of the CDR3 is TGCAGCGTTGAGACAGGGGCTGGGGGCTACACCTTC. It encodes CSVETGAGGYTF.

This rearrangement joins TRBV28 to TRBJ2-7; TRBD2 aligns across 9 bases. This CDR3 has 19 amino acids. Germline V CDR1 and CDR2: MDHEN, SYDVKM. V gave up 4 bases and J gave up 0 bases; unmatched junction bases: 16. DNA for the CDR3: TGTGCCAGCAGTTCTGCACCACTTAGGACTAGCGCCCGCTCCTACGAGCAGTACTTC. Translated: CASSSAPLRTSARSYEQYF.

The chain uses TRBV19 and TRBJ2-6; TRBD1 matches at 7 bases. V gave up 7 bases and J gave up 2 bases; unmatched junction bases: 2. CDR3 length equals 14 residues. Per germline, CDR1 LNHDA and CDR2 SQIVND (reference sequence). CDR3 sequence (DNA): TGTGCCAGTACTGACAGGGCTGGGGCCAACGTCCTGACTTTC. It translates to CASTDRAGANVLTF.

This clone came up once. The chain has TRBV7-8 and TRBJ1-5; perhaps TRBD1 as D (5 bases). Germline assignment: CDR1 SGHVS and CDR2 FQNEAQ. Trimming took 5 bases from V and 2 from J, leaving 13 bases between them. The CDR3 extends over 15 amino acids. The CDR3 reads CASSPHRTGNQPQHF. Written as DNA, the CDR3 is TGTGCCAGCAGCCCCCACAGGACGGGCAATCAGCCCCAGCATTTT.

The chain links TRBV25-1 to TRBJ2-4; 7 bases line up with TRBD1. The CDR3 loop spans 11 amino acids. The trim removed 7 bases at V and 8 bases at J, leaving 2 bases unmatched. Germline V gene lookup returns CDR1 MGHDK and CDR2 SYGVNS. CDR3 region: CASKQGDIQYF. The CDR3 bases are TGTGCCAGCAAGCAGGGGGACATTCAGTACTTC. Together with reference TRBV25-1 and TRBJ2-4, the CDR3 gives the full variable domain: EADIYQTPRYLVIGTGKKITLECSQTMGHDKMYWYQQDPGMELHLIHYSYGVNSTEKGDLSSESTVSRIRTEHFPLTLESARPSHTSQYLCASKQGDIQYFGAGTRLSVL.